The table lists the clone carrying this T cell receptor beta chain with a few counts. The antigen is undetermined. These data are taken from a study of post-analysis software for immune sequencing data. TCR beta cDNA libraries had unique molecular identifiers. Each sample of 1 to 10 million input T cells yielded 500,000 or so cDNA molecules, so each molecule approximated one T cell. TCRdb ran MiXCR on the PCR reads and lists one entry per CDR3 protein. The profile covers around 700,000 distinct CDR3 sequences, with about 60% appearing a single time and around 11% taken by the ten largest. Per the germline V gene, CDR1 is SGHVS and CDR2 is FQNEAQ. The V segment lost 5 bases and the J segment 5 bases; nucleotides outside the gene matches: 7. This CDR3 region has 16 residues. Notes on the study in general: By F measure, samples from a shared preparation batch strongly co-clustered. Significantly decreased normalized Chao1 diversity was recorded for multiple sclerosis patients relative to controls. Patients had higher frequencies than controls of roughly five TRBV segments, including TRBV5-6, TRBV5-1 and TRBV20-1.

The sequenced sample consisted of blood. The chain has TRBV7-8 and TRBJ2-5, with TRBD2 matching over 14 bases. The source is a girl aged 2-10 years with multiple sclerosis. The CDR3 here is CASSLRLAGGRETQYF. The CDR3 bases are TGTGCCAGCAGCCTAAGACTAGCGGGAGGGCGGGAGACCCAGTACTTC.